A selection of T cell receptor beta chains follows, all from one sample in a study of blood T cell repertoires in COVID-19. Profiled with immunoSEQ multiplex PCR; TCRdb holds only in-frame clones, not every one. Among 35,000 to 40,000 clones listed, about 80% were seen once. Material: peripheral blood. These receptors came from a human donor with acute or convalescent COVID-19. The donor label of this sample is uncertain. Both conserved end residues are part of each CDR3. The order of the fields is V gene, clone size, D gene, J gene, CDR3 DNA, CDR3 protein. D genes are given only for firm matches. Size is omitted from some rows. Given values are once, few, many or a class for expanded clones.

TRBV2,-,-,TRBJ2-3,TGTGCCAGCAGTGGTTTAGGGACTAGCACAGATACGCAGTATTTT,CASSGLGTSTDTQYF
TRBV14,few,-,TRBJ1-6,TGTGCCAGCAGCCAACAGGGTTCTTATAATTCACCCCTCCACTTT,CASSQQGSYNSPLHF
TRBV28,-,TRBD1,TRBJ1-1,TGTGCCAGCAGGGGGGCCGGGACAGGGGTTGACATTGAAGCTTTCTTT,CASRGAGTGVDIEAFF
TRBV14,-,-,TRBJ2-3,TGTGCCAGCAGCCAAGATCTTATAGGGGTGGCAGATACGCAGTATTTT,CASSQDLIGVADTQYF
TRBV10-3,-,TRBD1,TRBJ1-1,TGTGCCATCACCTCCGGGACAGGGAACACTGAAGCTTTCTTT,CAITSGTGNTEAFF
TRBV27,-,TRBD2,TRBJ2-1,TGTGCCAGCAGTTCTACTAGCGGGGTATACAATGAGCAGTTCTTC,CASSSTSGVYNEQFF
TRBV2,-,-,TRBJ2-7,TGTGCCAGCAGTGGACAGGGAGGCTACGAGCAGTACTTC,CASSGQGGYEQYF
TRBV19,few,-,TRBJ2-5,TGTGCCAGTAGTAATGGTTATCGCGGCGGCGAGACCCAGTACTTC,CASSNGYRGGETQYF
TRBV21-1,-,-,TRBJ2-3,TGTGCCAGCAGCCAAGAGACAGGGACTAGCACAGATACGCAGTATTTT,CASSQETGTSTDTQYF
TRBV10-2,-,-,TRBJ1-5,TGCGCCAGCAGGTTGGGGGGGCCGACACAGCCCCAGCATTTT,CASRLGGPTQPQHF
TRBV19,once,-,TRBJ1-2,TGTGCCAGCCTACCTACAGGGCAGGCTAACTATGGCTACACCTTC,CASLPTGQANYGYTF
TRBV5-6,-,-,TRBJ1-2,TGTGCCAGCAGCCCCCCCTCTTCAGGGCAGGGAAGAACTAACTATGGCTACACCTTC,CASSPPSSGQGRTNYGYTF
TRBV5-1,-,-,TRBJ1-2,TGCGCCAGCAGCCCCGGCAGGGGCGGTGGTCATGGCTACACCTTC,CASSPGRGGGHGYTF
TRBV19,-,TRBD1,TRBJ1-2,TGTGCCAGTAGTCTCCCGGGACAGGGCGGCTACACCTTC,CASSLPGQGGYTF
TRBV6-1,few,TRBD1,TRBJ2-1,TGTGCCAGCAGTGAAATCGGAGGACAGGGGCTTGATGAGCAGTTCTTC,CASSEIGGQGLDEQFF
TRBV5-4,-,TRBD2,TRBJ2-2,TGTGCCAGCAGCCACCCGCCTCCAGCGGGAGGGCCGGGGAGGGCCGGGGAGCTGTTTTTT,CASSHPPPAGGPGRAGELFF
TRBV9,-,-,TRBJ1-1,TGTGCCAGCAGCCCAGGCGGGGTGGACACTGAAGCTTTCTTT,CASSPGGVDTEAFF
TRBV30,-,-,TRBJ1-4,TGTGCCTGGAGTCGCAGAGGGTTTAATGAAAAACTGTTTTTT,CAWSRRGFNEKLFF
TRBV12-3/TRBV12-4,-,-,TRBJ2-4,TGTGCCAGTGGGCAGAAAAACATTCAGTACTTC,CASGQKNIQYF
TRBV6-5,-,-,TRBJ1-4,TGTGCCAGCACTCCCGATCGGAGGAATAATGAAAAACTGTTTTTT,CASTPDRRNNEKLFF
TRBV5-1,medium-sized,TRBD2,TRBJ2-1,TGCGCCAGCTTCAGGACTAGCAATGAGCAGTTCTTC,CASFRTSNEQFF
TRBV9,-,TRBD1,TRBJ2-1,TGTGCCAGCAGCGTCCGGGACAGATACAATGAGCAGTTCTTC,CASSVRDRYNEQFF
TRBV30,-,-,TRBJ1-1,TGTGCCTGGAGCCCGGGACACTGGAACACTGAAGCTTTCTTT,CAWSPGHWNTEAFF
TRBV6-6,-,-,TRBJ1-5,TGTGCCAGCAGTACCGGGACAAGGGGGGGGCCCCAGCATTTT,CASSTGTRGGPQHF
TRBV7-9,-,-,TRBJ2-3,TGTGCCAGCAGCTTAGCCAGGGCTCCATCCCGCACAGATACGCAGTATTTT,CASSLARAPSRTDTQYF
TRBV5-4,-,TRBD2,TRBJ2-7,TGTGCCAGCAGTCGTGTAACTAGCGGGCCTTGGGGGGAGCAGTACTTC,CASSRVTSGPWGEQYF
TRBV2,-,-,TRBJ1-1,TGTGCCAGCAACGAATTTGGGCAGATTAACACTGAAGCTTTCTTT,CASNEFGQINTEAFF
TRBV9,-,TRBD1,TRBJ1-3,TGTGCCAGCAGCGTAGGATTAGGGGGACAGGGATCTGGAAACACCATATATTTT,CASSVGLGGQGSGNTIYF
TRBV7-3,-,-,TRBJ2-1,TGTGCCAGCAGCGTCGGTCCCGAATACAATGAGCAGTTCTTC,CASSVGPEYNEQFF